This is a list of T cell receptor beta chains from one sample in a study of T cell responses to AZD1222 COVID-19 vaccine. The protocol was immunoSEQ multiplex PCR, while the TCRdb copy is restricted to in-frame clones and leaves out a portion. The table includes 150,000 or so clones, 75% to 95% detected once. The starting material was peripheral blood, obtained on day 0 of AZD1222 vaccination. All receptors come from an adult in good health. Both conserved end residues are part of each CDR3. A D gene is named only where the DNA matches it firmly. Size tells how often a clone was seen (once, few, many) or the class of an expanded clone, and some rows leave it out.

clone_size j_call d_call v_call cdr3_nt cdr3_aa
- TRBJ1-1 - TRBV30 TGTGCCTCTAAGGGCCTTAACATGAACACTGAAGCTTTCTTT CASKGLNMNTEAFF
- TRBJ1-6 - TRBV19 TGTGCCAGTAGTCCAACTGGGGGGGGATTTTCACCCCTCCACTTT CASSPTGGGFSPLHF
- TRBJ1-1 TRBD1 TRBV4-1 TGCGCCAGCAGCTCGGACAGGGGAATGAACACTGAAGCTTTCTTT CASSSDRGMNTEAFF
- TRBJ1-1 - TRBV7-8 TGTGCCAGCAGCTTTGTGGCCCCGGCGGGCACTGAAGCTTTCTTT CASSFVAPAGTEAFF
once TRBJ2-5 - TRBV6-2/TRBV6-3 TGTGCCAGCAGTTACTCTTACTCAGAGACCCAGTACTTC CASSYSYSETQYF
- TRBJ2-7 TRBD1 TRBV6-5 TGTGCCAGCAGTTCAACAGGGGCGCTTGGCGAGCAGTACTTC CASSSTGALGEQYF
- TRBJ2-7 TRBD2 TRBV3-1/TRBV3-2 TGTGCCAGCAGGGGGACTACAACCTACGAGCAGTACTTC CASRGTTTYEQYF
- TRBJ2-5 TRBD2 TRBV5-8 TGTGCCAGCAGCTCGAGACTAGCGGGGTTACAAGAGACCCAGTACTTC CASSSRLAGLQETQYF
- TRBJ1-5 - TRBV28 TGTGCCAGCAGTTCAGTTCAGCCCCAGCATTTT CASSSVQPQHF
- TRBJ1-4 - TRBV30 TGTGCCTGTTACTCCGCCGGGTTTTCAGGAGGGACTAATGAAAAACTGTTTTTT CACYSAGFSGGTNEKLFF
- TRBJ2-1 TRBD2 TRBV6-2/TRBV6-3 TGTGCCAGCAGCCATCCACTAGCGGGGGGGCCAAATGAGCAGTTCTTC CASSHPLAGGPNEQFF
once TRBJ2-3 - TRBV9 TGTGCCAGCAGCTCCCCGACAGGAATACTCTCCACAGATACGCAGTATTTT CASSSPTGILSTDTQYF
- TRBJ2-3 TRBD1 TRBV6-4 TGTGCCAGCAGTACAGGGGGGACAGATACGCAGTATTTT CASSTGGTDTQYF
- TRBJ2-3 - TRBV18 TGTGCCAGCTCACTCTCCGGCGGGGGCGCGGGAGATACGCAGTATTTT CASSLSGGGAGDTQYF
once TRBJ2-5 - TRBV7-9 TGTGCCAGCACCTATCCGGGGGGCAGGGAGGAGACCCAGTACTTC CASTYPGGREETQYF
- TRBJ1-2 TRBD1 TRBV6-6 TGTGCCAGCGCACCGACAGGGGGGTCTATTGGCTACACCTTC CASAPTGGSIGYTF
- TRBJ2-5 TRBD2 TRBV7-2 TGTGCCAGCGCTGGCGTAGCGGGCCGGGGCCGTCGAGAGACCCAGTACTTC CASAGVAGRGRRETQYF
- TRBJ1-4 - TRBV7-2 TGTGCCAGCAGCGCCAGAGCAACTAATGAAAAACTGTTTTTT CASSARATNEKLFF
- TRBJ2-5 - TRBV6-5 TGTGCCAGCAGTTACGGTTCGCCCTTGGGGAGGCAGACCCAGTACTTC CASSYGSPLGRQTQYF
- TRBJ1-1 - TRBV5-1 TGCGCCAGCAGCTTGACAGGGCCTGAAGCTTTCTTT CASSLTGPEAFF
- TRBJ2-7 - TRBV20-1 TGCAGTGCTAAAGTCAACGAGCAGTACTTC CSAKVNEQYF
- TRBJ1-4 TRBD1 TRBV7-9 TGTGCCAGCAGCTTCTCCGGGACAGATGAAAAACTGTTTTTT CASSFSGTDEKLFF
- TRBJ2-7 - TRBV11-2 TGTGCCAGCAGCTTCCGGGACGAGCAGTACTTC CASSFRDEQYF
- TRBJ2-7 - TRBV5-1 TGCGCCAGCAGCTTGGTTGCACAGGGCACCTACGAGCAGTACTTC CASSLVAQGTYEQYF
- TRBJ1-1 TRBD1 TRBV5-4 TGTGCCAGCAGCTGGGACAGTATGAACACTGAAGCTTTCTTT CASSWDSMNTEAFF
- TRBJ1-1 - TRBV28 TGTGCCAGCAGTGTCGGGGCAGCTCCCCCGGGGAACACTGAAGCTTTCTTT CASSVGAAPPGNTEAFF
- TRBJ1-1 - TRBV21-1 TGTGCCAGCAGCAAGGGTGGGGGGCGCGTTATGCCTGAAGCTTTCTTT CASSKGGGRVMPEAFF
- TRBJ1-4 - TRBV7-9 TGTGCCAGCAGCTTATCTATCGGACAGAGTAATGAAAAACTGTTTTTT CASSLSIGQSNEKLFF
- TRBJ2-5 - TRBV7-3 TGTGCCAGCAGCCCACCGGGGACCCAAGAGACCCAGTACTTC CASSPPGTQETQYF
once TRBJ1-5 - TRBV4-1 TGCGCCAGCAGCCAGGTCTTCAGTGAGGGTCAGCCCCAGCATTTT CASSQVFSEGQPQHF
- TRBJ2-7 - TRBV30 TGTGCCTGGAGTGTCGCTCACTCCTACGAGCAGTACTTC CAWSVAHSYEQYF
- TRBJ2-5 - TRBV28 TGTGCCAGCAGTTTCTACGGGGGGCCCCCAGAGACCCAGTACTTC CASSFYGGPPETQYF
- TRBJ2-7 - TRBV27 TGTGCCAGCAAAGTGGCTTCGGCCGGAACCTACGAGCAGTACTTC CASKVASAGTYEQYF
- TRBJ2-3 TRBD1 TRBV7-3 TGTGCCAGCAGCGGTGGACAGGGGAGCACAGATACGCAGTATTTT CASSGGQGSTDTQYF
- TRBJ2-5 - TRBV2 TGTGCCAGCAGTGGGTCGATGTATGGGGGACTAGAGACCCAGTACTTC CASSGSMYGGLETQYF
- TRBJ2-5 TRBD1 TRBV7-2 TGTGCCAGCAGCCAGGACAGGGGGCGCTCGGAGACCCAGTACTTC CASSQDRGRSETQYF
- TRBJ2-2 - TRBV24-1 TGTGCCACCAGTGATTTTGCCCTAGCCCCCGGGGAGCTGTTTTTT CATSDFALAPGELFF
once TRBJ1-6 - TRBV4-1 TGCGCCAGCAGCCAGCAGACGGACAGTCGTTGGTCACCCCTCCACTTT CASSQQTDSRWSPLHF
- TRBJ1-4 - TRBV5-8 TGTGCCAGCAGCTTTCGGGAGAATGAAAAACTGTTTTTT CASSFRENEKLFF
- TRBJ2-2 - TRBV24-1 TGTGCCACCAGTGCGGCAGGGGCCACCGGGGAGCTGTTTTTT CATSAAGATGELFF